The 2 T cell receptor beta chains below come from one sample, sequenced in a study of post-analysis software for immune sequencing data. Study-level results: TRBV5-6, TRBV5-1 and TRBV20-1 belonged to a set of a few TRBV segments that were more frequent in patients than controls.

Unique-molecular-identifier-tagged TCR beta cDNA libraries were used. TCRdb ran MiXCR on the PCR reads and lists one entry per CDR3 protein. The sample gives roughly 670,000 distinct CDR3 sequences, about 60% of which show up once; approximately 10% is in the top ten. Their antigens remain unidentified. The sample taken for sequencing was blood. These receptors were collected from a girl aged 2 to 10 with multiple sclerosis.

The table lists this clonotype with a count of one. CDR3 in DNA: TGTGCCTGGAGTCCGACAGGGACAAATGAGCAGTTCTTC. Protein: CAWSPTGTNEQFF. The chain carries TRBV30 and TRBJ2-1; 7 positions agree with TRBD1. Germline CDR1 GTSNPN, CDR2 SVGIG (reference sequence). The CDR3 contains 13 residues. The V gene end was trimmed by 2 bases and the J gene end by 7 bases; junction bases not matched to a gene: 5.

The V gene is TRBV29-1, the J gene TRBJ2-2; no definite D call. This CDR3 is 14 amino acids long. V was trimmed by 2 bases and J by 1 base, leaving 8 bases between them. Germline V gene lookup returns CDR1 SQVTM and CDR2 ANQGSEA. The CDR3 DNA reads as TGCAGCGTTGAACACAGCCTGAACACCGGGGAGCTGTTTTTT. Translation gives CSVEHSLNTGELFF.